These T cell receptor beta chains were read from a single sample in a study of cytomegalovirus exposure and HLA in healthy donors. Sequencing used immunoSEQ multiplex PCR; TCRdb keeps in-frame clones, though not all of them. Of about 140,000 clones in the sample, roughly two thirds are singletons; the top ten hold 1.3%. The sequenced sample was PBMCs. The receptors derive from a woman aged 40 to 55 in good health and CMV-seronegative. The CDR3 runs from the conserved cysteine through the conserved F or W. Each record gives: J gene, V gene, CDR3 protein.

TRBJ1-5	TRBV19	CASSIDPWSDQPQHF
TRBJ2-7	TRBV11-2	CASSLGPGSYEQYF
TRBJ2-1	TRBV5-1	CASSLPQLSSYNEQFF
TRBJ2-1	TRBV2	CASSEGGWYEQFF
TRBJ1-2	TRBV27	CASRPDRGNGYTF
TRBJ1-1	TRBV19	CASSSGAGRGNTEAFF
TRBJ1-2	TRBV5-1	CASSLGPQANYGYTF
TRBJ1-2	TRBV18	CASSAGGYGYTF
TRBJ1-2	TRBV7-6	CASSRDRGGSYTF
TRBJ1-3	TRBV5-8	CASSWGTGGNTIYF
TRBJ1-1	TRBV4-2	CASSQDLWNTEAFF
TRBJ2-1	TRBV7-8	CASSLGLAGGTYNEQFF
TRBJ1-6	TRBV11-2	CASSPRTGGLDSPLHF
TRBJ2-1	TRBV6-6	CASNWYNEQFF
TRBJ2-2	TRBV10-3	CAIMGRTGGELFF
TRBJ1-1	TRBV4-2	CASSGQRQEAFF
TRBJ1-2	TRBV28	CASSLISPGIYGYTF
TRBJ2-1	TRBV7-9	CSSTYYNEQFF
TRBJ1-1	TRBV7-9	CASSFGGTNTEAFF
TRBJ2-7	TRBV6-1	CASSPRTGPYEQYF
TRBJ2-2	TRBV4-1	CATGGGQGPIYLNTGELFF
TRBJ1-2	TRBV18	CASSPRGQGVYGYTF
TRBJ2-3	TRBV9	CASSPGLAEDTQYF
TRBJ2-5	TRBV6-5	CASSSAGGRETQYF
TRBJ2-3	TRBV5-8	CASSFRSGSDTQYF
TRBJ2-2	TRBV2	CASKGSGGNTGELFF
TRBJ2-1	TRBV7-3	CASSLGASYNEQFF
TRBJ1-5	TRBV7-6	CASSAQHSNQPQHF
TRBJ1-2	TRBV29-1	CSVEDLHLDGYTF
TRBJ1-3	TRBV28	CASSSGSLFGNTIYF
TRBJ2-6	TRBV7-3	CASSEGPSRISGANVLTF
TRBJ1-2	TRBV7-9	CASRTGLRDGYTF
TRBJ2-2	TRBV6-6	CASSIQGRHTGELLF
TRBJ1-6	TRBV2	CASSEDPTGNSPLHF
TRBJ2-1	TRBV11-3	CASSYGGWGARDEQFF
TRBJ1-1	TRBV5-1	CASSSNTDSYEAFF
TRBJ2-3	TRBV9	CASSASAGGLADTQYF
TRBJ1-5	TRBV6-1	CASSEESSPQHF
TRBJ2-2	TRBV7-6	CASSRGGPGELFF
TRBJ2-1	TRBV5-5	CASSLLAGGLNEQFF
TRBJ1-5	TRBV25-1	CASSAGSNQPQHF
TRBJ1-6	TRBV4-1	CASSQEGPRVRWDSPLHF
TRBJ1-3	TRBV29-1	CSVGDSSGNTIYF
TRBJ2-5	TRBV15	CATSGTRKETQYF
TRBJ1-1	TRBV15	CATSSNLDSNTEAFF
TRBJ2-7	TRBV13	CASSVGQGAKRPEQYF
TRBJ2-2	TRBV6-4	CASSDYGTGELFF
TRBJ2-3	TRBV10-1	CASSEYGQSTDTQYF
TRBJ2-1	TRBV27	CASSLSGARYNEQFF
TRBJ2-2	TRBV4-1	CASSQVDRNTGELFF